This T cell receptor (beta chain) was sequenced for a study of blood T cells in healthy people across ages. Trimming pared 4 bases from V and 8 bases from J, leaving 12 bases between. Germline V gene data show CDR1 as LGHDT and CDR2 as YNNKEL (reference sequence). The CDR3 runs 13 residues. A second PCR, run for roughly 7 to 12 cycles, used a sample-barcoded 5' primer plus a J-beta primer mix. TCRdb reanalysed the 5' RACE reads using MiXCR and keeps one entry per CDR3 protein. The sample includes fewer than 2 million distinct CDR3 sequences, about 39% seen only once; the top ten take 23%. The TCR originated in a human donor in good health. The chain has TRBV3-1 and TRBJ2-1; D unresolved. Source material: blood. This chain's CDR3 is CASSPPVSYEQFF. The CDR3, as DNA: TGTGCCAGCAGCCCCCCCGTTTCGTATGAGCAGTTCTTC.